A single TCR beta chain is shown here with its context. The sample is drawn from a study of blood T cell repertoires in COVID-19. Study-level background: COVID-19 samples, acute and convalescent, were from the United States, Italy and Spain. T cells, B-cell-depleted T cells, or PBMCs provided the cDNA or gDNA that served as material.

Original handling: Nucleated cell number was recorded as an estimate derived from reference gene primer amplification. Repertoires were generated with immunoSEQ multiplex PCR, while TCRdb's copy carries only in-frame clones and drops some. D and trimming were read from the DNA, whereas the V and J calls and clone size are those reported in that table. Of 46,000 or so clones detected, about 87% appear once; the ten largest clones hold under 8%. The sample taken for sequencing was peripheral blood. The source is a man aged 45 to 65 with acute or convalescent COVID-19.

The CDR3: CASSHPPSGRYEQYF. The CDR3 bases are TGTGCCAGCAGCCACCCGCCTAGCGGGAGGTACGAGCAGTACTTC. The gene calls are TRBV14 and TRBJ2-7; TRBD2 matches 11 bases. This CDR3 contains 15 residues. Germline loops: CDR1 SGHDN, CDR2 FVKESK. Trimming at V came to 3 bases and at J to 4 bases, leaving 5 bases not matched to a gene. Supplemented by reference TRBV14 and TRBJ2-7, the full variable domain reads EAGVTQFPSHSVIEKGQTVTLRCDPISGHDNLYWYRRVMGKEIKFLLHFVKESKQDESGMPNNRFLAERTGGTYSTLKVQPAELEDSGVYFCASSHPPSGRYEQYFGPGTRLTVT.